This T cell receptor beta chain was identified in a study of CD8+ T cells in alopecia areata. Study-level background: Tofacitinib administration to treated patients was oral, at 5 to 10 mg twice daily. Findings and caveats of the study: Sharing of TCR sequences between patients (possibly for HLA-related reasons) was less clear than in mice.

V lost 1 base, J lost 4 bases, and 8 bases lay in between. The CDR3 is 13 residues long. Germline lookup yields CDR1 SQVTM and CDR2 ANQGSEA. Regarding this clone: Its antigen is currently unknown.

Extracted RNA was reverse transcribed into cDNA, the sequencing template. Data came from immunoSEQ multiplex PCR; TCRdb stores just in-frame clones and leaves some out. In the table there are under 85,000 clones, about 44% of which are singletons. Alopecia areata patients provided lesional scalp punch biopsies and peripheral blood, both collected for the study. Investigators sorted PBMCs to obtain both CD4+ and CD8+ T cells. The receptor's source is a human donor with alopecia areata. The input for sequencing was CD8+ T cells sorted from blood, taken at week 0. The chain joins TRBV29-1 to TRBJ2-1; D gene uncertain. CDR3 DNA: TGCAGCGTTGAAGGCCTAGTTTACAATGAGCAGTTCTTC. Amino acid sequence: CSVEGLVYNEQFF.